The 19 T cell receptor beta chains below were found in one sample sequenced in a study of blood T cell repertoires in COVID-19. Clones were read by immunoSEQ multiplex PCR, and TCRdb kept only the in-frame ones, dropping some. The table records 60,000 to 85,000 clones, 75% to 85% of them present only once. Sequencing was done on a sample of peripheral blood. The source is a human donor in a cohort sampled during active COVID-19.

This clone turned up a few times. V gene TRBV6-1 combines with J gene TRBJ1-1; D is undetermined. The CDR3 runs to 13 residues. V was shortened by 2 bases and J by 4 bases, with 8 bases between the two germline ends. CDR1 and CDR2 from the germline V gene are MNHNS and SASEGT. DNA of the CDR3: TGTGCCAGCAGTGAACAAAGTAGCACTGAAGCTTTCTTT. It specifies CASSEQSSTEAFF.

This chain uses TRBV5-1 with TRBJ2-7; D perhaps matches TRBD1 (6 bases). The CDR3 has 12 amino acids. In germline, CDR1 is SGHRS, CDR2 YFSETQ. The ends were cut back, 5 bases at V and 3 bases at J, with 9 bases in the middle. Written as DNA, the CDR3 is TGCGCCAGCAGTCAGGGACACTACGAGCAGTACTTC. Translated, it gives CASSQGHYEQYF.

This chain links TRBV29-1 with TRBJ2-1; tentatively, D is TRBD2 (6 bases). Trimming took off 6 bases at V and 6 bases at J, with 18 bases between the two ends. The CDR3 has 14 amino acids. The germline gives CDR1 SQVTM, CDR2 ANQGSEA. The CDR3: CSVLRERRANEQFF. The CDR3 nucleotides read TGCAGCGTACTGCGGGAACGGAGGGCCAATGAGCAGTTCTTC.

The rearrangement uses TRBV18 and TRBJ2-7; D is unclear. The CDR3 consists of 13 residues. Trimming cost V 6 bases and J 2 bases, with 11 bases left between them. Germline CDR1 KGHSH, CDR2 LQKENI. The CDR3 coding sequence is TGTGCCAGCTCTGACAAAACTGCCTACGAGCAGTACTTC. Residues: CASSDKTAYEQYF. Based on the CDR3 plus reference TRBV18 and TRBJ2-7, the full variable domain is NAGVMQNPRHLVRRRGQEARLRCSPMKGHSHVYWYRQLPEEGLKFMVYLQKENIIDESGMPKERFSAEFPKEGPSILRIQQVVRGDSAAYFCASSDKTAYEQYFGPGTRLTVT.

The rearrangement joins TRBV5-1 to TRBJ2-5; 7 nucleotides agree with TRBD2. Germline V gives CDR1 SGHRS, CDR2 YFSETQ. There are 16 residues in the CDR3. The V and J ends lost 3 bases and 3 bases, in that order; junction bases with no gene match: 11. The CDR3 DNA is TGCGCCAGCAGCTCTCTGGGCGCTGCGGGAGAAGAGACCCAGTACTTC. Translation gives CASSSLGAAGEETQYF.

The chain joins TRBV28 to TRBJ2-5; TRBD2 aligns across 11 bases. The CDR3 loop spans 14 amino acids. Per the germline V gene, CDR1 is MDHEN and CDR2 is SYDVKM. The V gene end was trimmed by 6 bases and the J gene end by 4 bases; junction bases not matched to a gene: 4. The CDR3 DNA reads TGTGCCAGCAGCACTAGCGGGAGACGAGAGACCCAGTACTTC. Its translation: CASSTSGRRETQYF.

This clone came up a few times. CDR3 DNA: TGTGCCAGCAGCCCCTGGGAGGGAATGACCTACGAGCAGTACTTC. This encodes CASSPWEGMTYEQYF. The chain carries TRBV7-8 and TRBJ2-7; TRBD2 agrees at 7 bases. Germline V gene sequence: CDR1 SGHVS, CDR2 FQNEAQ. Losses at the gene ends were 5 bases for V and 2 bases for J; bases not matched to a gene: 9. This CDR3 spans 15 amino acids.

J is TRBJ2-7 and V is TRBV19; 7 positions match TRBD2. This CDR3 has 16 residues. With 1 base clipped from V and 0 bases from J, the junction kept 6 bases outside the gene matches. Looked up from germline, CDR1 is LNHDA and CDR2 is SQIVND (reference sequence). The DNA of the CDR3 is TGTGCCAGTAGTATAGGGCTTGGCGGGAGCTCCTACGAGCAGTACTTC. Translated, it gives CASSIGLGGSSYEQYF.

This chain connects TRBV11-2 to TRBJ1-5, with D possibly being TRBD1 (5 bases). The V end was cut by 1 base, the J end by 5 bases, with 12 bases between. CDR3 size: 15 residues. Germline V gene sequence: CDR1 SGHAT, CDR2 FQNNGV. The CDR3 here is CASSLGPQGDQPQHF. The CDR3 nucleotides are TGTGCCAGCAGCTTAGGGCCGCAGGGTGATCAGCCCCAGCATTTT.

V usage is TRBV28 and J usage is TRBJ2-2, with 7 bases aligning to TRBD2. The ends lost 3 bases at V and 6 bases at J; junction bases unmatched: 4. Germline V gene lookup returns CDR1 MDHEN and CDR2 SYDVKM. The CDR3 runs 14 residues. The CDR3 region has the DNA TGTGCCAGCAGTTTCAGTCTAGCGGCCGGGGAGCTGTTTTTT. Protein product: CASSFSLAAGELFF.

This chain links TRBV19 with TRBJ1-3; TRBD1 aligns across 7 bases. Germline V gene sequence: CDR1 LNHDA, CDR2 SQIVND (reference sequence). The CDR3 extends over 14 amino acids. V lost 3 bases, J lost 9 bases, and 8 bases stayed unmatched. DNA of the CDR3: TGTGCCAGTAGTATCGACAGGGAGGTGGTCACCATATATTTT. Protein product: CASSIDREVVTIYF.

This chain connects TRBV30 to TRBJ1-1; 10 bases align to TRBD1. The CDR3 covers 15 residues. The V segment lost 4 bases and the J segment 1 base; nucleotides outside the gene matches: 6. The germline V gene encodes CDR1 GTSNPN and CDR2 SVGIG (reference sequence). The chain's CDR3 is CAWTRQGAGNTEAFF. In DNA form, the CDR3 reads TGTGCCTGGACCCGACAGGGGGCCGGGAACACTGAAGCTTTCTTT.

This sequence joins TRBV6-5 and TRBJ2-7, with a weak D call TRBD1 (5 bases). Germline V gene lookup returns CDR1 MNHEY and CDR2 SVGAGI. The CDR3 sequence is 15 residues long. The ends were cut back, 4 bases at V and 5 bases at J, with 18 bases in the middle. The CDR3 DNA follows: TGTGCCAGCAGTTCCCTTGACAGCCAGGTCCACGAGCAGTACTTC. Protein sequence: CASSSLDSQVHEQYF.

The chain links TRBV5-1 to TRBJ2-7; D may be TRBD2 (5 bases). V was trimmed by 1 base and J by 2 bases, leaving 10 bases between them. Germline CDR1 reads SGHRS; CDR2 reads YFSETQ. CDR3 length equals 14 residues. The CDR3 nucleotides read TGCGCCAGCAGCTTGCTAGCTTCGACCTACGAGCAGTACTTC. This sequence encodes CASSLLASTYEQYF.

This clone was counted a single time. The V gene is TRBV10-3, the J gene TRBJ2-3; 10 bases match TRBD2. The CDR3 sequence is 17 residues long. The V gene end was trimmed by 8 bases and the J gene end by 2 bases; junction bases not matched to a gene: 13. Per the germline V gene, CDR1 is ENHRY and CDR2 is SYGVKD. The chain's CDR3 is CAIRGASGSGNTDTQYF. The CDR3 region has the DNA TGTGCCATCCGTGGCGCTAGCGGGAGTGGGAACACAGATACGCAGTATTTT.

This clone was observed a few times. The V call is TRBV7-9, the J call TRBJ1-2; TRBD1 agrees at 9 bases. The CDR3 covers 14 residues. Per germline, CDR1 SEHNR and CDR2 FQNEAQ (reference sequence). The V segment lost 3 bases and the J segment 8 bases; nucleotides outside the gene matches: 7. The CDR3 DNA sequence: TGTGCCAGCAGCTTCGGGGACAGGGACTCCGGCTACACCTTC. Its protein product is CASSFGDRDSGYTF. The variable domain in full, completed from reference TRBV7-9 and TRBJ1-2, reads DTGVSQNPRHKITKRGQNVTFRCDPISEHNRLYWYRQTLGQGPEFLTYFQNEAQLEKSRLLSDRFSAERPKGSFSTLEIQRTEQGDSAMYLCASSFGDRDSGYTFGSGTRLTVV.

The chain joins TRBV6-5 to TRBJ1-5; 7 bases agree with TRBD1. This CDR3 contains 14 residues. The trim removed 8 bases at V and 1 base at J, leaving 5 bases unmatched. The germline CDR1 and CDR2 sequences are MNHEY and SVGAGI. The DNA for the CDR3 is TGTGCCAGCGGGGGACAGCTGAGCAATCAGCCCCAGCATTTT. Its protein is CASGGQLSNQPQHF.

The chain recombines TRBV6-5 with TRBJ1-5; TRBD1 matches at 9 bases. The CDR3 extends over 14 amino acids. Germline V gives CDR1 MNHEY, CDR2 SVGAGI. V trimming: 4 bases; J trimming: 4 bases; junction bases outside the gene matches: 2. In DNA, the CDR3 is TGTGCCAGCAGTTCCGGGACAGGGAATCAGCCCCAGCATTTT. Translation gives CASSSGTGNQPQHF.

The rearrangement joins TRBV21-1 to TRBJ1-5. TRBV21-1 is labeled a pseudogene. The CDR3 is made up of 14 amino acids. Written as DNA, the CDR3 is TGTGCCAGGGCGTGCGGGGTGATCAATCAGCCCCAGCATTTT. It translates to CARACGVINQPQHF.